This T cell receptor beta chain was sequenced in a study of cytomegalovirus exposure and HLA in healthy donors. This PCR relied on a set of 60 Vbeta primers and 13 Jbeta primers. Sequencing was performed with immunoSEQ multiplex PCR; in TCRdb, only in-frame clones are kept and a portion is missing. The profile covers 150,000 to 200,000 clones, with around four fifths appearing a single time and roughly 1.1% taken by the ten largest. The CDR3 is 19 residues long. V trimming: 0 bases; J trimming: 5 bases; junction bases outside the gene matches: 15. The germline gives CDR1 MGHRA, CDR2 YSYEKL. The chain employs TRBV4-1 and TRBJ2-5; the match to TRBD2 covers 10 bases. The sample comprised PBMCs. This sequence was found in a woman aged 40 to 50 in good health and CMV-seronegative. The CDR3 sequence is CASSQEGPVGSGRRETQYF. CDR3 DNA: TGCGCCAGCAGCCAAGAAGGCCCCGTTGGTAGCGGGAGGAGGGAGACCCAGTACTTC.